A single sample is the source of the 5 T cell receptor beta chains below, sequenced in a study of blood T cell repertoires in COVID-19. Libraries were prepared by immunoSEQ multiplex PCR; TCRdb keeps only in-frame clonotypes and omits some of them. Of more than 400,000 clones listed, roughly 85% are singletons. Sequenced sample: peripheral blood. These receptors came from a human donor in a cohort sampled during active COVID-19.

The chain is built from TRBV20-1 and TRBJ1-5; D unresolved. The CDR3 has 11 residues. Germline V gene lookup returns CDR1 DFQATT and CDR2 SNEGSKA (reference sequence). With 3 bases removed from V and 5 bases from J, the gap between germline ends came to 5 bases. The CDR3 sequence: CSASPDQPQHF. CDR3 DNA: TGCAGTGCTAGTCCAGATCAGCCCCAGCATTTT.

This sequence joins TRBV21-1 and TRBJ2-2; TRBD1, the table's D call, lacks a check against the DNA. TRBV21-1 is designated a pseudogene. The CDR3 extends over 17 amino acids. The CDR3 nucleotides are TGTGCCAGCAGCAAAGACCCGACAGGTAAGGGCACCGGGGAGCTGTTTTTT. Its protein is CASSKDPTGKGTGELFF.

Written as DNA, the CDR3 is TGTGCCTGGAGTGGAACTTCTCAGGGCTATGGCTACACCTTC. Encoded protein: CAWSGTSQGYGYTF. The chain recombines TRBV30 with TRBJ1-2, with D possibly TRBD1 on 5 matching bases. The CDR3 totals 14 residues. CDR1 GTSNPN and CDR2 SVGIG come from the germline V gene (reference sequence). The germline V and J ends were trimmed by 1 base and 4 bases, with 13 bases remaining between them.

The rearrangement joins TRBV18 to TRBJ2-2; a possible D gene is TRBD1 (6 bases). The CDR3 covers 16 residues. Between the trimmed V and J ends, which lost 4 bases and 2 bases, there was a span of 14 bases. Germline V gene sequence: CDR1 KGHSH, CDR2 LQKENI. The CDR3 DNA follows: TGTGCCAGCTCACAACAGGGAGTGTTTAACACCGGGGAGCTGTTTTTT. This codes for CASSQQGVFNTGELFF.

The V gene is TRBV7-9, the J gene TRBJ2-2; 13 nucleotides match TRBD2. The J segment lost 5 bases and the V segment lost 5 bases, leaving 11 bases of the junction unmatched. Germline lookup yields CDR1 SEHNR and CDR2 FQNEAQ (reference sequence). The CDR3 has 18 residues. CDR3 amino acids: CASSPGWTSGSKTGELFF. CDR3 in DNA: TGTGCCAGCAGCCCCGGGTGGACTAGCGGGAGTAAAACCGGGGAGCTGTTTTTT.